The rows below give T cell receptor beta chains drawn from one sample of a study of identical twins. A single record per CDR3 protein comes from TCRdb applying MiXCR to the 5' RACE reads. The data contain 600,000 to 800,000 distinct CDR3 sequences, over 20% of them seen just once; the ten biggest clones take up 4% to 5.5%. Separately, the same data were catalogued under a study of T cells expressing NK-cell markers.

The sample comprised PBMCs. These receptors originate from a woman aged 18-35 years in good health. Both conserved end residues are part of each CDR3. Fields, in order: clone size, D gene, J gene, V gene, CDR3 protein, CDR3 DNA. D genes are given only for firm matches. Part of the rows lack a size; the others show once, few, many or a class for expanded clones.

size: few
D: -
J: TRBJ2-1
V: TRBV4-3
CDR3: CASSPVSEGKNNEQFF
DNA: TGCGCCAGCAGCCCCGTTAGCGAGGGGAAGAACAATGAGCAGTTCTTC

size: many
D: -
J: TRBJ1-4
V: TRBV20-1
CDR3: CSASRRDNEKLFF
DNA: TGCAGTGCTAGTAGACGGGATAATGAAAAACTGTTTTTT

size: -
D: TRBD2
J: TRBJ2-1
V: TRBV6-1
CDR3: CASSQSGGANEQFF
DNA: TGTGCCAGCAGTCAAAGCGGGGGGGCCAATGAGCAGTTCTTC

size: -
D: TRBD2
J: TRBJ2-1
V: TRBV9
CDR3: CASSYPGTSGGADNEQFF
DNA: TGTGCCAGCAGCTACCCCGGGACTAGCGGGGGGGCCGACAATGAGCAGTTCTTC

size: many
D: -
J: TRBJ1-1
V: TRBV29-1
CDR3: CSVESHEAEAFF
DNA: TGCAGCGTTGAATCACACGAGGCTGAAGCTTTCTTT

size: -
D: TRBD2
J: TRBJ2-2
V: TRBV15
CDR3: CATSRDMGGGRTGELFF
DNA: TGTGCCACCAGCAGAGATATGGGGGGCGGGAGGACCGGGGAGCTGTTTTTT

size: many
D: -
J: TRBJ2-1
V: TRBV30
CDR3: CAWSFIYNEQFF
DNA: TGTGCCTGGAGTTTCATCTACAATGAGCAGTTCTTC

size: few
D: -
J: TRBJ2-7
V: TRBV29-1
CDR3: CSVVTGFGEQYF
DNA: TGCAGCGTTGTTACAGGGTTCGGCGAGCAGTACTTC

size: few
D: TRBD2
J: TRBJ2-1
V: TRBV4-3
CDR3: CASSQDLGLAGGNEQFF
DNA: TGCGCCAGCAGCCAAGATCTTGGACTAGCGGGAGGCAATGAGCAGTTCTTC

size: few
D: -
J: TRBJ1-1
V: TRBV19
CDR3: CASSISGSPGAEAFF
DNA: TGTGCCAGTAGTATAAGTGGATCCCCGGGGGCTGAAGCTTTCTTT

size: -
D: -
J: TRBJ1-5
V: TRBV6-2/TRBV6-3
CDR3: CASSYARGWPQHF
DNA: TGTGCCAGCAGTTACGCCCGCGGCTGGCCCCAGCATTTT

size: few
D: -
J: TRBJ2-3
V: TRBV12-3/TRBV12-4
CDR3: CASSLSLASDTQYF
DNA: TGTGCCAGCAGTTTAAGCCTAGCGTCAGATACGCAGTATTTT

size: many
D: -
J: TRBJ2-3
V: TRBV6-6
CDR3: CATGHNTDTQYF
DNA: TGTGCCACTGGACATAACACAGATACGCAGTATTTT

size: -
D: -
J: TRBJ2-6
V: TRBV27
CDR3: CASSSVSGAGANVLTF
DNA: TGTGCCAGCAGTTCCGTTTCGGGGGCTGGGGCCAACGTCCTGACTTTC

size: -
D: -
J: TRBJ2-7
V: TRBV20-1
CDR3: CSAVYLDEQYF
DNA: TGCAGTGCAGTCTACTTGGACGAGCAGTACTTC

size: -
D: TRBD1
J: TRBJ1-5
V: TRBV19
CDR3: CASTRRTGTSNQPQHF
DNA: TGTGCCAGTACCCGTCGGACAGGGACGAGCAATCAGCCCCAGCATTTT

size: many
D: -
J: TRBJ1-2
V: TRBV5-4
CDR3: CASSLGGPGENTF
DNA: TGTGCCAGCAGCTTGGGTGGGCCCGGCGAGAACACCTTC

size: -
D: -
J: TRBJ2-7
V: TRBV29-1
CDR3: CSVARTPYEQYF
DNA: TGCAGCGTTGCACGGACCCCCTACGAGCAGTACTTC

size: -
D: -
J: TRBJ2-6
V: TRBV28
CDR3: CASSLGFLGSGANVLTF
DNA: TGTGCCAGCAGTTTAGGCTTTTTGGGTTCAGGGGCCAACGTCCTGACTTTC

size: -
D: -
J: TRBJ2-7
V: TRBV12-3/TRBV12-4
CDR3: CASMVRDKSYEQYF
DNA: TGTGCCAGCATGGTCCGGGACAAGTCCTACGAGCAGTACTTC

size: -
D: -
J: TRBJ2-3
V: TRBV2
CDR3: CASRAEVTDTQYF
DNA: TGTGCCAGCAGGGCGGAAGTCACAGATACGCAGTATTTT

size: few
D: TRBD1
J: TRBJ2-7
V: TRBV7-6
CDR3: CASSLEAQGDWEQYF
DNA: TGTGCCAGCAGCTTAGAAGCACAGGGGGATTGGGAGCAGTACTTC

size: -
D: -
J: TRBJ2-7
V: TRBV12-3/TRBV12-4
CDR3: CASSWGYSEQYF
DNA: TGTGCCAGCAGCTGGGGGTACTCCGAGCAGTACTTC

size: few
D: -
J: TRBJ2-1
V: TRBV30
CDR3: CAWSATRVNEQFF
DNA: TGTGCCTGGAGTGCGACTAGAGTTAATGAGCAGTTCTTC

size: -
D: -
J: TRBJ1-3
V: TRBV6-1
CDR3: CASRRSQALGNTIYF
DNA: TGTGCCAGCAGGCGGTCACAGGCTTTGGGAAACACCATATATTTT

size: -
D: -
J: TRBJ2-5
V: TRBV20-1
CDR3: CSARDLRGTETQYF
DNA: TGCAGTGCTAGAGATCTGCGGGGTACGGAGACCCAGTACTTC

size: -
D: -
J: TRBJ1-1
V: TRBV7-9
CDR3: CASRGAGLRSDTEAFF
DNA: TGTGCCAGCAGGGGAGCGGGCCTGAGATCGGACACTGAAGCTTTCTTT

size: -
D: -
J: TRBJ1-4
V: TRBV20-1
CDR3: CSAEGAATNEKLFF
DNA: TGCAGTGCTGAAGGGGCCGCAACTAATGAAAAACTGTTTTTT

size: many
D: TRBD1
J: TRBJ1-1
V: TRBV5-6
CDR3: CASSLGTGGTEAFF
DNA: TGTGCCAGCAGCTTGGGGACAGGCGGAACTGAAGCTTTCTTT

size: -
D: -
J: TRBJ2-7
V: TRBV3-1
CDR3: CASSQEFTEESFYEQYF
DNA: TGTGCCAGCAGCCAAGAATTCACAGAGGAATCCTTCTACGAGCAGTACTTC

size: few
D: -
J: TRBJ2-7
V: TRBV29-1
CDR3: CSVLFSYEQYF
DNA: TGCAGCGTTTTGTTCAGCTACGAGCAGTACTTC